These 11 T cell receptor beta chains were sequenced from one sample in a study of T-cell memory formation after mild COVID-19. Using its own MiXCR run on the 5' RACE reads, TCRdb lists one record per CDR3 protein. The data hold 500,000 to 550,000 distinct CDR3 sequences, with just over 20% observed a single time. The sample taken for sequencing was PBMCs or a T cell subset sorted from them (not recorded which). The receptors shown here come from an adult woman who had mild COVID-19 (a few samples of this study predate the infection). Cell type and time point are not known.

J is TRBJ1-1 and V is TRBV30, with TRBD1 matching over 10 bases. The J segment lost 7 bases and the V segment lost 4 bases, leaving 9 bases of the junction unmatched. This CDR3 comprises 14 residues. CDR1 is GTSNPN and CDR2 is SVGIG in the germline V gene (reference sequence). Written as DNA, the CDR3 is TGTGCCTGGAATAGGGGACAGGGGTCCCGTGAAGCTTTCTTT. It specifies CAWNRGQGSREAFF.

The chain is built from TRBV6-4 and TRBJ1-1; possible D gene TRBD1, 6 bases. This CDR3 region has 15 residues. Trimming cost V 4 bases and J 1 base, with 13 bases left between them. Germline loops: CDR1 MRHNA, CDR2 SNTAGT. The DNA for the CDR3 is TGTGCCAGCAGTGCCTCCACAGGGCCGAACACTGAAGCTTTCTTT. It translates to CASSASTGPNTEAFF.

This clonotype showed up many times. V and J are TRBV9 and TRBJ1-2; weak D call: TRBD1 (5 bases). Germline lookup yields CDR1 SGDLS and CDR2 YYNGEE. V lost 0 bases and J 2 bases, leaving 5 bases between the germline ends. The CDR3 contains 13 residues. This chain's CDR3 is CASSVGTNYGYTF. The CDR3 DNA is TGTGCCAGCAGCGTAGGGACAAACTATGGCTACACCTTC.

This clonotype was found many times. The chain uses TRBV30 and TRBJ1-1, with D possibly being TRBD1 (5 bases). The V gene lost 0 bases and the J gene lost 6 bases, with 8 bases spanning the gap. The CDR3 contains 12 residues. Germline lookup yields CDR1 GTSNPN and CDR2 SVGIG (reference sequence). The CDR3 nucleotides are TGTGCCTGGAGTGTACAAGGGGCTGAAGCTTTCTTT. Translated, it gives CAWSVQGAEAFF.

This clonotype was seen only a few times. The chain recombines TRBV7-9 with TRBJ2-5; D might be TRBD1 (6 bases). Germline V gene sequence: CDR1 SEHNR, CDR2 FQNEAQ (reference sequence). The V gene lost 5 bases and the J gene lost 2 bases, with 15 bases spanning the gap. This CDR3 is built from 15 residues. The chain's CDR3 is CASSGQLISQETQYF. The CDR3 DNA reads TGTGCCAGCAGCGGACAGTTAATTTCGCAAGAGACCCAGTACTTC.

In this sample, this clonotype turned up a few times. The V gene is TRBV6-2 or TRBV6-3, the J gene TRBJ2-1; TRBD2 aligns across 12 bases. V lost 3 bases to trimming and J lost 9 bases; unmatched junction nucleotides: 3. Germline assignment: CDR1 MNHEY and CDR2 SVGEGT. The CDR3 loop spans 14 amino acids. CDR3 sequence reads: CASSYLAGGFEQFF. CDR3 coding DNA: TGTGCCAGCAGTTATCTAGCGGGAGGGTTTGAGCAGTTCTTC.

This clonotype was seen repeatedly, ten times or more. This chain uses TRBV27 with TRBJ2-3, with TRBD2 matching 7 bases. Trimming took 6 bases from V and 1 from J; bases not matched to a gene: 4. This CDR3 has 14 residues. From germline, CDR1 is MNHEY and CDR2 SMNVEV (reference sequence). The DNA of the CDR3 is TGTGCCAGCAGATCAGCGGGGCGCACAGATACGCAGTATTTT. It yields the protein CASRSAGRTDTQYF.

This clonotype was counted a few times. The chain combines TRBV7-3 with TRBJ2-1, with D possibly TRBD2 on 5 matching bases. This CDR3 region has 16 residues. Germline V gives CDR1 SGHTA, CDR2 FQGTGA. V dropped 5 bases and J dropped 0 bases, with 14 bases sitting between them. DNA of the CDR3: TGTGCCAGCAGCCCCGGAGGCCCGCGCTCCTACAATGAGCAGTTCTTC. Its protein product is CASSPGGPRSYNEQFF.

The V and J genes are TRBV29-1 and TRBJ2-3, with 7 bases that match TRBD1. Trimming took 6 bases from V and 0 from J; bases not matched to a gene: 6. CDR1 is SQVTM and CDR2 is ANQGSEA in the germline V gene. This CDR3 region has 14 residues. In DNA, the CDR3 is TGCAGCGTGGGAACAGGGGCTAGCACAGATACGCAGTATTTT. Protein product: CSVGTGASTDTQYF.

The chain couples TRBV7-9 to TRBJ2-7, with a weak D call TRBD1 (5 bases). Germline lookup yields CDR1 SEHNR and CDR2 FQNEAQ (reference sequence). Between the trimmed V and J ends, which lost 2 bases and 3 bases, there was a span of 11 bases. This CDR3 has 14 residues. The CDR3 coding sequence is TGTGCCAGCAGCTTACCCCAGGGAAACTACGAGCAGTACTTC. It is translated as CASSLPQGNYEQYF.

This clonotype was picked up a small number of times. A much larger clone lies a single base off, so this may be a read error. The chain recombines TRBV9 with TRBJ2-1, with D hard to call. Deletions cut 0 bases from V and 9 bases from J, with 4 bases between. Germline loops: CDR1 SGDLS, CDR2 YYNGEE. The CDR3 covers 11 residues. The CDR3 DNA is TGTGCCAGCAGCGTAGGGTCTGAGCAGTTCTTC. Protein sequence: CASSVGSEQFF.